A single sample gave rise to the 31 T cell receptor beta chains below, sequenced in a study of blood T cell repertoires in COVID-19. The protocol was immunoSEQ multiplex PCR, while the TCRdb copy is restricted to in-frame clones and leaves out a portion. The repertoire includes roughly 150,000 clones, around 79% of them detected once, and around 8.1% sits in the top ten. Input material: peripheral blood. The receptors stem from a woman aged 55-75 years with COVID-19, enrolled during active disease.

This chain connects TRBV10-3 to TRBJ2-1, with 9 bases that match TRBD1. From germline, CDR1 is ENHRY and CDR2 SYGVKD. This CDR3 has 15 amino acids. V was clipped by 5 bases and J by 10 bases; unmatched bases: 12. The CDR3 spells CAISLTGGFSREQFF. CDR3 DNA sequence: TGTGCCATCAGTCTGACAGGGGGATTCTCCAGGGAGCAGTTCTTC.

The chain employs TRBV6-6 and TRBJ1-5; the match to TRBD1 covers 8 bases. V was pared by 6 bases and J by 6 bases, with 10 bases of the junction left unmatched. The CDR3 is made up of 15 amino acids. The germline V gene has CDR1 MNHNY and CDR2 SVGAGI (reference sequence). The CDR3 nucleotides read TGTGCCAGCAGGACCCAGGGGGCAGAAAGTCAGCCCCAGCATTTT. Translating gives CASRTQGAESQPQHF.

V gene TRBV9 combines with J gene TRBJ1-3; D is perhaps TRBD1 (5 bases). Germline V lookup: CDR1 SGDLS, CDR2 YYNGEE. V was clipped by 4 bases and J by 1 base, with 15 bases between them. This CDR3 contains 16 residues. The CDR3: CASSPGGGRSGNTIYF. CDR3 in DNA: TGTGCCAGCAGCCCCGGCGGGGGAAGGTCTGGAAACACCATATATTTT. The full variable domain, its missing parts supplied by reference TRBV9 and TRBJ1-3, is DSGVTQTPKHLITATGQRVTLRCSPRSGDLSVYWYQQSLDQGLQFLIQYYNGEERAKGNILERFSAQQFPDLHSELNLSSLELGDSALYFCASSPGGGRSGNTIYFGEGSWLTVV.

This clone was seen once. This chain uses TRBV6-1 with TRBJ2-1; TRBD1 agrees at 8 bases. The V gene's germline CDR1 is MNHNS and CDR2 SASEGT. The ends lost 2 bases at V and 5 bases at J; junction bases unmatched: 11. The CDR3 loop spans 17 amino acids. As DNA, the CDR3 is TGTGCCAGCAGTGAAACCCTACAGGGGGGAATTGACAATGAGCAGTTCTTC. This gives the protein CASSETLQGGIDNEQFF.

The chain employs TRBV6-5 and TRBJ1-2; D is perhaps TRBD1 (6 bases). This CDR3 contains 14 residues. Looked up from germline, CDR1 is MNHEY and CDR2 is SVGAGI. V gave up 2 bases and J gave up 8 bases, with 15 bases separating them. The CDR3 protein is CASSYTATGRGYTF. The CDR3 region has the DNA TGTGCCAGCAGTTACACAGCGACAGGTCGAGGCTACACCTTC.

The chain employs TRBV28 and TRBJ1-1, with TRBD1 matching 10 bases. Germline CDR1 is MDHEN and CDR2 is SYDVKM. This CDR3 comprises 16 residues. The V segment lost 4 bases and the J segment 5 bases; nucleotides outside the gene matches: 10. CDR3 bases: TGTGCCAGCAGTTATCGAGTGGGACAGGGGAGGACTGAAGCTTTCTTT. It encodes CASSYRVGQGRTEAFF.

V and J are TRBV7-2 and TRBJ2-7; 14 positions agree with TRBD2. Germline CDR1 is SGHTA and CDR2 is FQGNSA. The ends lost 5 bases at V and 6 bases at J; junction bases unmatched: 6. The CDR3 runs 15 residues. The CDR3 reads CASSPRLAGGREQYF. The CDR3 DNA sequence: TGTGCCAGCAGCCCTCGACTAGCGGGAGGGCGCGAGCAGTACTTC.

V gene TRBV9 combines with J gene TRBJ1-6, with D possibly TRBD1 on 5 matching bases. Germline CDR1 SGDLS, CDR2 YYNGEE. The CDR3 is 18 amino acids. Trimming pared 4 bases from V and 7 bases from J, leaving 24 bases between. CDR3 protein: CASSPNYGGVGKNSPLHF. CDR3 DNA sequence: TGTGCCAGCAGCCCCAATTACGGGGGGGTCGGTAAAAATTCACCCCTCCACTTT. Supplemented by reference TRBV9 and TRBJ1-6, the full variable domain reads DSGVTQTPKHLITATGQRVTLRCSPRSGDLSVYWYQQSLDQGLQFLIQYYNGEERAKGNILERFSAQQFPDLHSELNLSSLELGDSALYFCASSPNYGGVGKNSPLHFGNGTRLTVT.

The rearrangement links TRBV23-1 to TRBJ2-1, with D possibly TRBD1 on 7 matching bases. TRBV23-1 is annotated as an ORF whose role is uncertain. Trimming cost V 7 bases and J 7 bases, with 23 bases left between them. This CDR3 has 16 residues. The CDR3 here is CASTFKTQGGRNEQFF. The CDR3 DNA reads as TGCGCCAGCACTTTCAAGACGCAGGGGGGACGTAATGAGCAGTTCTTC.

The rearrangement joins TRBV6-5 to TRBJ2-3, with 9 bases lining up with TRBD2. V was clipped by 9 bases and J by 4 bases; unmatched bases: 11. Germline CDR1 reads MNHEY; CDR2 reads SVGAGI. The CDR3 spans 15 residues. The CDR3: CASTAPLAGPDTQYF. Written as DNA, the CDR3 is TGTGCCAGTACTGCCCCTCTAGCGGGACCAGATACGCAGTATTTT.

The chain employs TRBV9 and TRBJ1-1, with 7 bases aligning to TRBD1. Germline V CDR1 and CDR2: SGDLS, YYNGEE. Germline trimming cut 5 bases from V and 8 bases from J; bases unmatched to any gene: 18. This CDR3 is built from 16 residues. In DNA, the CDR3 is TGTGCCAGCAGTCCGAGTTTCGTGGTAGGGGGCGAGGAAGCTTTCTTT. Translation: CASSPSFVVGGEEAFF. The variable domain in full, completed from reference TRBV9 and TRBJ1-1, reads DSGVTQTPKHLITATGQRVTLRCSPRSGDLSVYWYQQSLDQGLQFLIQYYNGEERAKGNILERFSAQQFPDLHSELNLSSLELGDSALYFCASSPSFVVGGEEAFFGQGTRLTVV.

The chain employs TRBV27 and TRBJ2-6; possibly TRBD1 for D (6 bases). The germline V and J ends were trimmed by 6 bases and 1 base, with 16 bases remaining between them. Germline CDR1 reads MNHEY; CDR2 reads SMNVEV (reference sequence). This CDR3 region has 17 residues. The CDR3 DNA sequence: TGTGCCAGCAGCCCTCTACTACAGGGATCTGGGGCCAACGTCCTGACTTTC. Its translation: CASSPLLQGSGANVLTF.

This chain joins TRBV7-3 and TRBJ2-7; the D gene is possibly TRBD2 (5 bases). Trimming took off 2 bases at V and 4 bases at J, with 9 bases between the two ends. Germline-derived CDR1 and CDR2 are SGHTA and FQGTGA. CDR3 length: 13 residues. CDR3 in amino acids: CASSLASSYEQYF. CDR3 bases: TGTGCCAGCAGCTTAGCTAGCAGTTACGAGCAGTACTTC.

The V gene is TRBV15, the J gene TRBJ2-7, with 7 bases lining up with TRBD2. CDR1 and CDR2 from the germline V gene are LNHNV and YYDKDF (reference sequence). V was pared by 0 bases and J by 2 bases, with 7 bases of the junction left unmatched. This CDR3 has 16 residues. CDR3 sequence reads: CATSREYSSGAYEQYF. CDR3 in DNA: TGTGCCACCAGCAGAGAATATTCTAGCGGAGCCTACGAGCAGTACTTC. The complete variable domain, with remaining parts taken from reference TRBV15 and TRBJ2-7, reads DAMVIQNPRYQVTQFGKPVTLSCSQTLNHNVMYWYQQKSSQAPKLLFHYYDKDFNNEADTPDNFQSRRPNTSFCFLDIRSPGLGDTAMYLCATSREYSSGAYEQYFGPGTRLTVT.

This sequence joins TRBV4-1 and TRBJ2-5; a weak D match, TRBD1 (6 bases). Trimming shortened V by 3 bases and J by 4 bases, and 12 bases separated the two germline ends. Germline V gene lookup returns CDR1 MGHRA and CDR2 YSYEKL. This CDR3 contains 14 residues. DNA of the CDR3: TGCGCCAGCAGCCACGGCGGCAGGGGAGAGACCCAGTACTTC. Translating it yields CASSHGGRGETQYF.

The sample holds one count of this clone. The V call is TRBV29-1, the J call TRBJ2-2, with D tentatively TRBD2 (6 bases). V was pared by 3 bases and J by 2 bases, with 7 bases between. The germline V gene encodes CDR1 SQVTM and CDR2 ANQGSEA. This CDR3 spans 13 amino acids. The CDR3 coding sequence is TGCAGCGTTGAGGGGACTAACACCGGGGAGCTGTTTTTT. Translation: CSVEGTNTGELFF.

The chain joins TRBV6-5 to TRBJ2-5; no definite D call. Per the germline V gene, CDR1 is MNHEY and CDR2 is SVGAGI. The CDR3 spans 15 residues. Between the trimmed V and J ends, which lost 6 bases and 4 bases, there was a span of 18 bases. In nucleotides, the CDR3 is TGTGCCAGCAGACGAGAAAGGTGGGCCCGAGAGACCCAGTACTTC. Translated, it gives CASRRERWARETQYF.

The chain employs TRBV3-1 (or the pseudogene TRBV3-2) and TRBJ1-5; no clear D gene. CDR3 size: 14 residues. V was trimmed by 4 bases and J by 7 bases, leaving 14 bases between them. The germline V gene has CDR1 LGHDT and CDR2 YNNKEL (reference sequence). CDR3 coding DNA: TGTGCCAGCAGCCTCAATCCGAGGTGGCAGCCCCAGCATTTT. It encodes CASSLNPRWQPQHF.

The CDR3, as DNA: TGCAGCGTTACCGGACTAGCGGGAGGCGATCTAGGGTCCTACAATGAGCAGTTCTTC. Its translation: CSVTGLAGGDLGSYNEQFF. The rearrangement joins TRBV29-1 to TRBJ2-1, with TRBD2 matching 14 bases. V dropped 5 bases and J dropped 1; count of bases not matched to a gene: 13. This CDR3 is 19 amino acids long. The germline V gene encodes CDR1 SQVTM and CDR2 ANQGSEA.

This clone was picked up many times. The chain carries TRBV24-1 and TRBJ1-5; TRBD1 agrees at 10 bases. This CDR3 region has 15 residues. The J segment lost 1 base and the V segment lost 4 bases, leaving 0 bases of the junction unmatched. The germline V gene encodes CDR1 KGHDR and CDR2 SFDVKD. The chain's CDR3 is CATSEGQGSNQPQHF. As DNA, the CDR3 is TGTGCCACCAGTGAGGGACAGGGGAGCAATCAGCCCCAGCATTTT.

J is TRBJ2-3 and V is TRBV4-2, with D possibly TRBD1 on 5 matching bases. The CDR3 totals 17 residues. V was cut by 0 bases and J by 0 bases, with 13 bases left in between. CDR1 and CDR2 from the germline V gene are LGHNA and YNFKEQ. CDR3 sequence: CASSQEGDIASTDTQYF. As DNA, the CDR3 is TGTGCCAGCAGCCAAGAAGGGGATATTGCTAGCACAGATACGCAGTATTTT.

The chain has TRBV7-2 and TRBJ1-5, with D unclear. The germline V gene encodes CDR1 SGHTA and CDR2 FQGNSA. Trimming took off 3 bases at V and 5 bases at J, with 11 bases between the two ends. The CDR3 extends over 14 amino acids. CDR3 sequence (DNA): TGTGCCAGCAGCTTTCTTGGGGAGGATCAGCCCCAGCATTTT. This gives the protein CASSFLGEDQPQHF. Combining the CDR3 with reference TRBV7-2 and TRBJ1-5 gives the whole variable domain GAGVSQSPSNKVTEKGKDVELRCDPISGHTALYWYRQSLGQGLEFLIYFQGNSAPDKSGLPSDRFSAERTGGSVSTLTIQRTQQEDSAVYLCASSFLGEDQPQHFGDGTRLSIL.

This chain uses TRBV2 with TRBJ2-5; D is possibly TRBD2 (5 bases). This CDR3 is built from 14 residues. With 1 base removed from V and 4 bases from J, the gap between germline ends came to 10 bases. Germline V CDR1 and CDR2: SNHLY, FYNNEI. The CDR3 protein is CASSEVLAGETQYF. CDR3 in DNA: TGTGCCAGCAGTGAAGTTCTAGCAGGAGAGACCCAGTACTTC.

V and J are TRBV27 and TRBJ1-4; no clear D. Germline loops: CDR1 MNHEY, CDR2 SMNVEV (reference sequence). The V and J ends lost 3 bases and 0 bases respectively, with 11 bases between them. The CDR3 contains 16 residues. The CDR3 DNA sequence: TGTGCCAGCAGTTTCCAGGCTCGCTCAACTAATGAAAAACTGTTTTTT. Amino acids: CASSFQARSTNEKLFF.

This clone has more than one count but fewer than ten. The chain has TRBV7-2 and TRBJ2-1; 8 nucleotides line up with TRBD2. Trimming cost V 5 bases and J 2 bases; bases outside gene matches: 5. CDR3 length: 15 amino acids. Germline lookup yields CDR1 SGHTA and CDR2 FQGNSA. DNA for the CDR3: TGTGCCAGCAGCCCCACTAGCGGTACCTACAATGAGCAGTTCTTC. It codes for CASSPTSGTYNEQFF.

The chain uses TRBV5-5 and TRBJ2-2, with a tentative D call TRBD1 (5 bases). The length of the CDR3 is 12 residues. The germline gives CDR1 SGHKS, CDR2 YYEKEE (reference sequence). The V and J ends lost 0 bases and 13 bases respectively, with 10 bases between them. Here the CDR3 DNA reads TGTGCCAGCAGCTTGGCTCAGGGTCCGCTGTTTTTT. It encodes CASSLAQGPLFF.

This clone was picked up one time. The chain recombines TRBV7-3 with TRBJ2-7; D is possibly TRBD1 (6 bases). The CDR3 spans 17 residues. The V end lost 6 bases, the J end lost 2 bases, and 23 bases lay between the germline ends. CDR1 and CDR2 (germline): SGHTA, FQGTGA. The CDR3 nucleotides read TGTGCCAGCAGTCATATTAATCTGGCAGGGGACGCCTACGAGCAGTACGTC. Translated: CASSHINLAGDAYEQYV.

This sequence joins TRBV5-1 and TRBJ2-3; TRBD1 is a possible D gene (6 bases). This CDR3 contains 14 residues. The V and J ends lost 3 bases and 1 base respectively, with 9 bases between them. The germline V gene encodes CDR1 SGHRS and CDR2 YFSETQ. CDR3 nucleotide sequence: TGCGCCAGCAGCTGGGCAGGGGGCACAGATACGCAGTATTTT. Protein sequence: CASSWAGGTDTQYF. The full variable domain, with the rest looked up from reference TRBV5-1 and TRBJ2-3, is KAGVTQTPRYLIKTRGQQVTLSCSPISGHRSVSWYQQTPGQGLQFLFEYFSETQRNKGNFPGRFSGRQFSNSRSEMNVSTLELGDSALYLCASSWAGGTDTQYFGPGTRLTVL.

The rearrangement joins TRBV4-3 to TRBJ2-1; possibly TRBD2 for D (6 bases). Germline V lookup: CDR1 LGHNA, CDR2 YSLEER. The CDR3 runs 14 residues. V lost 6 bases, J lost 9 bases, and 18 bases lay in between. As DNA, the CDR3 is TGCGCCAGCAGGGAACGGGAGTGGGTGGGTGAGCAGTTCTTC. Translated, it gives CASREREWVGEQFF.

The chain recombines TRBV6-1 with TRBJ2-7; D gene ambiguous. CDR3 length equals 11 residues. V lost 5 bases to trimming and J lost 3 bases, with 5 bases between them. CDR1 and CDR2 (germline): MNHNS, SASEGT. CDR3 nucleotides: TGTGCCAGCAGTTCCCTCTACGAGCAGTACGTC. Protein sequence: CASSSLYEQYV.

The rearrangement uses TRBV5-1 and TRBJ2-7; TRBD1 agrees at 10 bases. The germline CDR1 and CDR2 sequences are SGHRS and YFSETQ. There are 14 residues in the CDR3. V dropped 3 bases and J dropped 2; count of bases not matched to a gene: 2. The CDR3 coding sequence is TGCGCCAGCAGCTATGGACAGGGGGCCTACGAGCAGTACGTC. Its translation: CASSYGQGAYEQYV.